Shown below are 28 T cell receptor beta chains from a single sample sequenced in a study of T cell repertoires in cytomegalovirus infection. The antigens of these receptors remain unknown. Each CDR3 protein gets one entry after TCRdb re-called the reads with MiXCR. The table shows fewer than 950,000 distinct CDR3 sequences, with around a third occurring only once. Sample: cultured CD8+ T cells from PBMCs, taken from culture after CMV antigen stimulation. The receptors were sampled from a human donor in good health (CMV status not recorded). Some clones in this sample may be carry-over from other donors' samples.

The V call is TRBV2, the J call TRBJ2-3; D is perhaps TRBD2 (7 bases). CDR3 size: 17 residues. Deletions cut 0 bases from V and 2 bases from J, with 15 bases between. Germline CDR1 reads SNHLY; CDR2 reads FYNNEI. CDR3 amino acids: CASSEALAGAPTDTQYF. The CDR3, as DNA: TGTGCCAGCAGTGAAGCCTTGGCGGGGGCTCCCACAGATACGCAGTATTTT. The full variable domain, rest sourced from reference TRBV2 and TRBJ2-3, is EPEVTQTPSHQVTQMGQEVILRCVPISNHLYFYWYRQILGQKVEFLVSFYNNEISEKSEIFDDQFSVERPDGSNFTLKIRSTKLEDSAMYFCASSEALAGAPTDTQYFGPGTRLTVL.

V and J are TRBV7-9 and TRBJ2-1; TRBD1 agrees at 10 bases. With V trimmed by 3 bases and J by 4 bases, 6 bases remained unmatched. Germline assignment: CDR1 SEHNR and CDR2 FQNEAQ (reference sequence). This CDR3 spans 16 amino acids. CDR3 sequence (DNA): TGTGCCAGCAGCTTCCCGGACAGGGGGGGGTACAATGAGCAGTTCTTC. Its translation: CASSFPDRGGYNEQFF.

The gene calls are TRBV6-1 and TRBJ2-7, with D uncertain. The germline V gene encodes CDR1 MNHNS and CDR2 SASEGT. The CDR3 totals 14 residues. The V gene lost 1 base and the J gene lost 3 bases, with 10 bases spanning the gap. The CDR3 DNA follows: TGTGCCAGCAGTGAAGGAGGCTGGGTCTACGAGCAGTACGTC. Protein sequence: CASSEGGWVYEQYV.

As concerns this clonotype: The junction does not match germline at one end; this may be a read error. The gene calls are TRBV4-1 and TRBJ1-1; D is uncertain. The CDR3 contains 14 residues. Germline CDR1 reads MGHRA; CDR2 reads YSYEKL. This chain's CDR3 is CANSQPVHNTEAFF. The CDR3, as DNA: TGCGCCAACAGCCAACCGGTCCACAACACTGAAGCTTTCTTT.

The chain has TRBV7-9 and TRBJ2-7; possibly TRBD2 for D (5 bases). V gave up 5 bases and J gave up 0 bases, with 14 bases separating them. The CDR3 contains 15 residues. Germline V lookup: CDR1 SEHNR, CDR2 FQNEAQ (reference sequence). CDR3 protein: CASSIWSGISYEQYF. The CDR3 DNA is TGTGCCAGCAGCATTTGGTCGGGGATCTCCTACGAGCAGTACTTC.

V is TRBV5-1 and J is TRBJ1-1, with TRBD1 as a possible D gene (5 bases). Germline CDR1 is SGHRS and CDR2 is YFSETQ. The CDR3 spans 13 residues. Trimming took off 6 bases at V and 0 bases at J, with 9 bases between the two ends. CDR3 coding DNA: TGCGCCAGCATAGGGGCGATGAACACTGAAGCTTTCTTT. Its translation is CASIGAMNTEAFF.

This clonotype has only a few counts. V usage is TRBV4-3 and J usage is TRBJ2-5; possible D gene TRBD2, 7 bases. V lost 1 base to trimming and J lost 5 bases, with 20 bases between them. The CDR3 covers 17 residues. The germline V gene has CDR1 LGHNA and CDR2 YSLEER. The CDR3 protein is CASSQGVAGAREETQYF. The CDR3 coding sequence is TGCGCCAGCAGCCAAGGTGTCGCGGGGGCCCGGGAGGAGACCCAGTACTTC.

About this clonotype itself: A much bigger clone sits one base away, suggesting this may be a read error. CDR3 in DNA: TGTGCCAGTCATGGGGATCTCCACGAGCAGTACGTC. The encoded protein is CASHGDLHEQYV. The V and J genes are TRBV19 and TRBJ2-7, with D unresolved. Trimming left V 8 bases short and J 5 bases short, with 13 bases between. The CDR3 has 12 amino acids. Germline V gene data show CDR1 as LNHDA and CDR2 as SQIVND (reference sequence).

This clonotype appeared a few times. The chain is built from TRBV7-6 and TRBJ1-1; 10 bases are a match to TRBD1. The germline V gene encodes CDR1 SGHVS and CDR2 FNYEAQ. Trimming removed 1 base from V and 2 bases from J; junction bases left unmatched: 4. The CDR3 length is 16 residues. The CDR3 protein is CASSLETGGRNTEAFF. The CDR3 nucleotides read TGTGCCAGCAGCTTAGAGACAGGGGGCAGAAACACTGAAGCTTTCTTT.

This clonotype was observed many times. The chain has TRBV7-6 and TRBJ1-6, with TRBD1 matching 8 bases. Unmatched junction bases numbered 5, after V lost 4 bases and J lost 9 bases. The CDR3 runs 14 residues. Germline lookup yields CDR1 SGHVS and CDR2 FNYEAQ. The CDR3 DNA sequence: TGTGCCAGCAGCTCAGCAGGGGGCGGTTCACCCCTCCACTTT. Protein sequence: CASSSAGGGSPLHF.

This clonotype was seen a single time. The chain couples TRBV19 to TRBJ1-2; D is uncertain. Trimming left V 7 bases short and J 1 base short, with 13 bases between. This CDR3 is built from 14 residues. The germline V gene has CDR1 LNHDA and CDR2 SQIVND (reference sequence). CDR3 sequence reads: CASTPAAFNYGYTF. The CDR3 DNA follows: TGTGCCAGTACCCCCGCCGCATTTAACTATGGCTACACCTTC. The variable domain in full, with the rest retrieved from reference TRBV19 and TRBJ1-2, is DGGITQSPKYLFRKEGQNVTLSCEQNLNHDAMYWYRQDPGQGLRLIYYSQIVNDFQKGDIAEGYSVSREKKESFPLTVTSAQKNPTAFYLCASTPAAFNYGYTFGSGTRLTVV.

This clonotype was observed many times. The J gene is TRBJ1-1, the V gene TRBV12-3 or TRBV12-4, with TRBD1 matching 7 bases. The CDR3 totals 16 residues. After removal of 7 bases from V and 0 bases from J, the junction contained 11 bases not matched to a gene. The CDR3 DNA is TGTGCCAGCAACGTCCGAAAGGGGGCCCTGAACACTGAAGCTTTCTTT. Translating it yields CASNVRKGALNTEAFF.

The rearrangement uses TRBV6-5 and TRBJ2-7, with D maybe TRBD1 (6 bases). CDR1 and CDR2 from the germline V gene are MNHEY and SVGAGI. Trimming removed 8 bases from V and 5 bases from J, with 19 bases in between. The CDR3 length is 14 residues. CDR3: CASAPDRSHHEQYV. The DNA of the CDR3 is TGTGCCAGCGCCCCCGACAGGAGTCATCACGAGCAGTACGTC.

This sequence joins TRBV27 and TRBJ1-5; D uncertain. Germline V gene lookup returns CDR1 MNHEY and CDR2 SMNVEV (reference sequence). This CDR3 region has 14 residues. Trimming cost V 3 bases and J 4 bases, with 10 bases left between them. CDR3 DNA: TGTGCCAGCAGTTTCCCCGATTCGAATCAGCCCCAGCATTTT. Translating gives CASSFPDSNQPQHF.

V is TRBV20-1 and J is TRBJ2-7; tentatively, D is TRBD1 (6 bases). CDR1 is DFQATT, CDR2 SNEGSKA, per germline (reference sequence). Trimming cost V 0 bases and J 3 bases, with 12 bases left between them. This CDR3 is 14 amino acids long. The CDR3 DNA reads as TGCAGTGCTAGAGATACAGGGTCCATCTACGAGCAGTACGTC. Its protein is CSARDTGSIYEQYV.

This chain links TRBV6-1 with TRBJ2-7, with 8 bases identical to TRBD1. This CDR3 is 15 amino acids long. Germline V gene lookup returns CDR1 MNHNS and CDR2 SASEGT. The V and J ends lost 6 bases and 2 bases, in that order; junction bases with no gene match: 9. CDR3 protein: CASRDSGTGAYEQYF. Here the CDR3 DNA reads TGTGCCAGCAGAGACTCCGGGACAGGAGCCTACGAGCAGTACTTC.

This clonotype was counted ten times or more. The V and J genes are TRBV7-2 and TRBJ1-6, with D unresolved. CDR3 length: 13 residues. Germline CDR1 and CDR2: SGHTA and FQGNSA. The V gene lost 5 bases and the J gene lost 9 bases, with 11 bases spanning the gap. The CDR3 spells CASSPENGSPLHF. The CDR3 nucleotides are TGTGCCAGCAGCCCGGAGAATGGTTCACCCCTCCACTTT.

A few counts support this clonotype. This chain connects TRBV29-1 to TRBJ2-6, with a possible D match to TRBD1 (6 bases). Germline values: CDR1 SQVTM, CDR2 ANQGSEA. CDR3 size: 19 residues. V lost 0 bases and J lost 5, with 23 bases in between. CDR3 region: CSVEDEIKTGLGRANVLTF. DNA of the CDR3: TGCAGCGTTGAAGATGAAATCAAGACAGGTCTCGGGAGGGCCAACGTCCTGACTTTC.

Ten or more counts support this clonotype. CDR3 region: CASSLAFYGTGLSTDTQYF. CDR3 DNA: TGTGCCAGCAGCTTAGCCTTTTACGGGACAGGCCTTTCCACAGATACGCAGTATTTT. This chain uses TRBV7-8 with TRBJ2-3, with 8 nucleotides matching TRBD1. The germline gives CDR1 SGHVS, CDR2 FQNEAQ. The CDR3 covers 19 residues. Unmatched junction bases numbered 13, after V lost 0 bases and J lost 2 bases.

The CDR3 DNA sequence: TGTGCCACCAGTGGTTTAGCGGCCCGGGGGACAGATACGCAGTATTTT. Translating it yields CATSGLAARGTDTQYF. The chain links TRBV24-1 to TRBJ2-3, with a weak D call TRBD2 (6 bases). V was clipped by 5 bases and J by 3 bases, with 17 bases between them. The CDR3 contains 16 residues. Germline assignment: CDR1 KGHDR and CDR2 SFDVKD.

This clonotype came up a few times. The V gene is TRBV7-9, the J gene TRBJ1-1; D is uncertain. Germline loops: CDR1 SEHNR, CDR2 FQNEAQ (reference sequence). Trimming took off 1 base at V and 4 bases at J, with 10 bases between the two ends. The CDR3 is made up of 14 amino acids. The chain's CDR3 is CASSLGELGTEAFF. As DNA, the CDR3 is TGTGCCAGCAGCTTAGGGGAGTTGGGCACTGAAGCTTTCTTT. The variable domain in full, completed from reference TRBV7-9 and TRBJ1-1, reads DTGVSQNPRHKITKRGQNVTFRCDPISEHNRLYWYRQTLGQGPEFLTYFQNEAQLEKSRLLSDRFSAERPKGSFSTLEIQRTEQGDSAMYLCASSLGELGTEAFFGQGTRLTVV.

The sample holds a few counts of this clonotype. The chain joins TRBV6-6 to TRBJ1-1; D gene ambiguous. V shed 7 bases and J shed 8 bases, with 8 bases lying between them. CDR1 and CDR2 from the germline V gene are MNHNY and SVGAGI (reference sequence). CDR3 length: 10 amino acids. The CDR3 region has the DNA TGTGCCAGCATCGGGGAAGAAGCTTTCTTT. It specifies CASIGEEAFF.

The chain links TRBV14 to TRBJ2-7, with TRBD2 matching over 8 bases. In germline, CDR1 is SGHDN, CDR2 FVKESK. The CDR3 runs 15 residues. Germline trimming cut 5 bases from V and 3 bases from J; bases unmatched to any gene: 9. The DNA of the CDR3 is TGTGCCAGCAGCTTCCGGACGGGAGGGGGCTACGAGCAGTACTTC. It codes for CASSFRTGGGYEQYF.

The gene calls are TRBV28 and TRBJ1-6; tentatively, D is TRBD1 (6 bases). The V and J ends lost 3 bases and 7 bases respectively, with 16 bases between them. This CDR3 is built from 16 residues. Germline CDR1 MDHEN, CDR2 SYDVKM. The DNA for the CDR3 is TGTGCCAGCAGTTTTATAAGAACAGGGTCCAATTCACCCCTCCACTTT. This translates into CASSFIRTGSNSPLHF.

This clonotype came up many times. V usage is TRBV7-8 and J usage is TRBJ2-3, with D possibly matching TRBD1 (6 bases). CDR3 size: 16 residues. CDR1 is SGHVS, CDR2 FQNEAQ, per germline. V lost 5 bases and J 2 bases, leaving 17 bases between the germline ends. The CDR3 loop reads CASSLPWGPATDTQYF. Here the CDR3 DNA reads TGTGCCAGCAGCCTACCTTGGGGGCCGGCCACAGATACGCAGTATTTT.

This clonotype came up a few times. The V gene is TRBV9, the J gene TRBJ1-2, with 10 bases lining up with TRBD1. The junction had 4 bases not matched to a gene; V was cut back by 3 bases and J by 5 bases. Germline V CDR1 and CDR2: SGDLS, YYNGEE. This CDR3 contains 14 residues. CDR3 DNA sequence: TGTGCCAGCAGCGGTCCGGGACAGGGGTATGGCTACACCTTC. Its translation: CASSGPGQGYGYTF.

This clonotype showed up many times. The chain carries TRBV7-2 and TRBJ1-4, with D perhaps TRBD1 (5 bases). V was trimmed by 0 bases and J by 11 bases, leaving 10 bases between them. Germline V gene sequence: CDR1 SGHTA, CDR2 FQGNSA. The CDR3 is made up of 13 amino acids. In DNA form, the CDR3 reads TGTGCCAGCAGCTTAGCAGAGGGGAGGAAACTGTTTTTT. This sequence encodes CASSLAEGRKLFF.

The genes are TRBV20-1 and TRBJ1-2; D remains ambiguous. The CDR3 runs 15 residues. Germline V gives CDR1 DFQATT, CDR2 SNEGSKA (reference sequence). The V gene lost 0 bases and the J gene lost 4 bases, with 15 bases spanning the gap. This chain's CDR3 is CSARDQHLGSYGYTF. For the CDR3, the DNA is TGCAGTGCTAGAGATCAGCACTTGGGTAGCTATGGCTACACCTTC.